The clone carrying this T cell receptor (beta chain) ranks as medium-sized. Its antigen is still unknown. CDR1 is MDHEN and CDR2 is SYDVKM in the germline V gene. Deletions cut 7 bases from V and 2 bases from J, with 11 bases between. The CDR3 extends over 13 amino acids. In the authors' workflow: Large patient CD8+ clones, those above 1%, rarely matched published virus-specific TCRB sequences. Produced via immunoSEQ multiplex PCR; TCRdb's table is partial and in-frame only. The DNA was the basis for D and trimming; V, J and clone size are from that table. In the table there are roughly 8,200 clones, more than 65% of which are singletons. These data belong to a study of somatic mutations in cytotoxic T cells in rheumatoid arthritis. Findings and limits, study-wide: Clonality of CD8+ cells rose with age in rheumatoid arthritis patients but not healthy controls. Expanded CD8+ clones had unknown antigen targets. Among rheumatoid arthritis patients, TRBV07 appeared slightly underrepresented, and this finding was left without any adjustment for multiple comparisons.

The receptor comes from an adult with rheumatoid arthritis. J is TRBJ2-5 and V is TRBV28, with unresolved D. The sample comprised CD8+ T cells sorted from blood. CDR3 loop: CASMTLLQETQYF. The CDR3 DNA reads as TGTGCCAGCATGACACTATTACAAGAGACCCAGTACTTC.